This T cell receptor (beta chain) comes out of a study of regulatory T cells in long-lasting Graves disease. Germline V CDR1 and CDR2: MNHEY, SMNVEV (reference sequence). V gave up 0 bases and J gave up 0 bases, with 9 bases separating them. The CDR3 totals 16 residues. Study conclusions and caveats: Persistent disease preferred TRBV28, TRBJ1-2 and TRBJ2-5; new disease, TRBV20-1 and TRBJ2-1. Graves' patients with persistent disease showed TCR diversity lower than patients newly diagnosed.

For this clonotype: Its antigen is still unknown.

Described time point: newly diagnosed GD, antithyroid drugs for less than 3 months. The TCR library used RNA extracted from PBMCs. Diagnoses of Graves' disease were made by American Thyroid Association guidelines. With iRepertoire HTBI primers and Arm-PCR of CDR3 regions, TCR beta libraries were built. From the multiplex PCR reads, TCRdb called clonotypes with MiXCR, one entry per CDR3 protein. The sample has around 460,000 distinct CDR3 sequences, about 14% seen once. The same sample was also studied in work on T cells in Graves' hyperthyroidism and ophthalmopathy. From that second work: Separation of ophthalmopathy from stable hyperthyroidism was achieved by a 13 V-J model.

This specimen consisted of peripheral blood mononuclear cells (PBMCs), obtained at new diagnosis, from a patient treated with antithyroid drugs. This chain uses TRBV27 with TRBJ2-1; D is ambiguous. The receptor was derived from a woman aged 45-65 years with Graves disease. DNA of the CDR3: TGTGCCAGCAGTTTATCACAGAGTTACTCCTACAATGAGCAGTTCTTC. This translates into CASSLSQSYSYNEQFF.